This TCR beta chain was sequenced for a study of blood T cell repertoires in COVID-19. V was pared by 4 bases and J by 5 bases, with 18 bases of the junction left unmatched. The CDR3 spans 19 residues. Looked up from germline, CDR1 is SGHRS and CDR2 is YFSETQ. Original analysis: Amplifying reference gene primers gave estimates of nucleated cell counts. Profiled with immunoSEQ multiplex PCR; TCRdb holds only in-frame clones, not every one. From that table come the V and J calls and clone size; the DNA was used to work out D and trimming. The sample contains around 190,000 clones, roughly 84% of which appear only once.

This sequence was found in a man aged 45-65 years with COVID-19, enrolled during active disease. The chain couples TRBV5-1 to TRBJ2-2; 9 bases agree with TRBD1. Specimen: peripheral blood. The CDR3 sequence is CASSHLNYPNRGRTGELFF. CDR3 sequence (DNA): TGCGCCAGCAGCCATCTAAACTACCCTAACAGGGGGCGGACCGGGGAGCTGTTTTTT.